This T cell receptor (beta chain) comes out of a study of blood T cell repertoires in COVID-19. Study-wide background: T cells, B-cell-depleted T cells, or PBMCs supplied cDNA or gDNA.

The repertoire was sequenced with immunoSEQ multiplex PCR; TCRdb's copy has only in-frame clones and lacks some. The sample yields fewer than 200,000 clones, approximately 80% seen once. This CDR3 region has 14 residues. Germline-derived CDR1 and CDR2 are SGDLS and YYNGEE. Trimming pared 3 bases from V and 8 bases from J, leaving 15 bases between. This chain links TRBV9 with TRBJ1-5, with D possibly being TRBD1 (6 bases). The TCR sequence derives from a man in his sixties with acute or convalescent COVID-19. Sequenced input: peripheral blood. In DNA, the CDR3 is TGTGCCAGCAGCGGCGGACAGTTACAGGAGCCCCAGCATTTT. Encoded protein: CASSGGQLQEPQHF.